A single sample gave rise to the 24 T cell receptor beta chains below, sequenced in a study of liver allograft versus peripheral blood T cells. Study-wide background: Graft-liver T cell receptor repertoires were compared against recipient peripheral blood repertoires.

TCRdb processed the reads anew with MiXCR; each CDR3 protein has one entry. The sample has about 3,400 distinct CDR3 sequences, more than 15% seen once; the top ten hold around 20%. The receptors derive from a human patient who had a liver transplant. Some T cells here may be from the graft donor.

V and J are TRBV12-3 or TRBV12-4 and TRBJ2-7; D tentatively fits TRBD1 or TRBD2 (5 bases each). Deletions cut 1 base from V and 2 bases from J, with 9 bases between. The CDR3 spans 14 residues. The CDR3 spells CASSLGDGPYEQYF. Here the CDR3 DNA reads TGTGCCAGCAGTTTAGGGGACGGCCCCTACGAGCAGTACTTC.

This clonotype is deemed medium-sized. The CDR3 loop is CASSQDRLSSGANVLTF. CDR3 coding DNA: TGTGCCAGCAGCCAAGACAGACTGAGCTCTGGGGCCAACGTCCTGACTTTC. V usage is TRBV14 and J usage is TRBJ2-6; no clear D gene. The germline V and J ends were trimmed by 0 bases and 0 bases, with 9 bases remaining between them. The CDR3 consists of 17 residues. Germline CDR1 is SGHDN and CDR2 is FVKESK.

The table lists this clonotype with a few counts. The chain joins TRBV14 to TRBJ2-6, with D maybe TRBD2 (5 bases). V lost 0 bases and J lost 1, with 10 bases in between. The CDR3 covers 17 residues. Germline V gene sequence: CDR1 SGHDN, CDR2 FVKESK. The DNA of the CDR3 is TGTGCCAGCAGCCAAGATCGGGGTGTTTCTGGGGCCAACGTCCTGACTTTC. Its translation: CASSQDRGVSGANVLTF. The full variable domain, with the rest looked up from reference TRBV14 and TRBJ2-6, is EAGVTQFPSHSVIEKGQTVTLRCDPISGHDNLYWYRRVMGKEIKFLLHFVKESKQDESGMPNNRFLAERTGGTYSTLKVQPAELEDSGVYFCASSQDRGVSGANVLTFGAGSRLTVL.

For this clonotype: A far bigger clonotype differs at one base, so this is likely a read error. The CDR3 nucleotides read TGTGCCAGCAGTCTGCTCGAACAGGGAAGGTCCCAGAATTCACCCCTCCACTTT. It translates to CASSLLEQGRSQNSPLHF. This chain joins TRBV6-6 and TRBJ1-6, with a possible D match to TRBD1 (6 bases). V lost 5 bases and J 7 bases, leaving 24 bases between the germline ends. The CDR3 covers 18 residues. Germline lookup yields CDR1 MNHNY and CDR2 SVGAGI (reference sequence).

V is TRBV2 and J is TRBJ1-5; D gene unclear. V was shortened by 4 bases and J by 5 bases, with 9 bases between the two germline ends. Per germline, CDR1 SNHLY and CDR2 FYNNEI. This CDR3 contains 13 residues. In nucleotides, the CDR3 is TGTGCCAGCAGTGTTTCGGCTTATCAGCCCCAGCATTTT. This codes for CASSVSAYQPQHF.

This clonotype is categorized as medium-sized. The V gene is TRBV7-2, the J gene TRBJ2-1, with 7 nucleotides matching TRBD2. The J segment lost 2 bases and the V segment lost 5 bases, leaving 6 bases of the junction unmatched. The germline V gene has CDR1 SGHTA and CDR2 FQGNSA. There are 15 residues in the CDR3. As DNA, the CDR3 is TGTGCCAGCAGCGCGAGCGGGGAGCCCTACAATGAGCAGTTCTTC. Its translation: CASSASGEPYNEQFF.

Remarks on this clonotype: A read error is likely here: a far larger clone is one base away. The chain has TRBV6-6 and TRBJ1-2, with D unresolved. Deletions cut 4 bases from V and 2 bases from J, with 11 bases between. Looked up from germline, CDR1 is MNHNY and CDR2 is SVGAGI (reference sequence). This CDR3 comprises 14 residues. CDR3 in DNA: TGTGCCAGCAGTTTCGCGGCGGGAAACTATGGCTACACCTTC. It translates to CASSFAAGNYGYTF.

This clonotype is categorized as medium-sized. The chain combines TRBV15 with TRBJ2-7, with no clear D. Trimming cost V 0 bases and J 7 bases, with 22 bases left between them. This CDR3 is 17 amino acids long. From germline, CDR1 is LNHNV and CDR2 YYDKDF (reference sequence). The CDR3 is CATSRDPTPRTSWEQYF. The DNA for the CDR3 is TGTGCCACCAGCAGAGATCCTACCCCTCGGACGTCCTGGGAGCAGTACTTC.

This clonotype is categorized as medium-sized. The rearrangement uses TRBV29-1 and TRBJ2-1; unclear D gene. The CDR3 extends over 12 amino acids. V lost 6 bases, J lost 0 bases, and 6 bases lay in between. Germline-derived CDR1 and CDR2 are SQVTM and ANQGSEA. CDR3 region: CSVWVSYNEQFF. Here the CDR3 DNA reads TGCAGCGTGTGGGTCTCCTACAATGAGCAGTTCTTC.

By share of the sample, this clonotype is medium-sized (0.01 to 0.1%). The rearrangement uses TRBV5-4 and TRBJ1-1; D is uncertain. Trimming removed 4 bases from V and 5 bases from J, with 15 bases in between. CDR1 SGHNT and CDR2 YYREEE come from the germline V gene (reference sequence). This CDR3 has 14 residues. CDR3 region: CASSPPSRDTEAFF. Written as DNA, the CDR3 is TGTGCCAGCAGCCCCCCGTCTCGGGATACTGAAGCTTTCTTT.

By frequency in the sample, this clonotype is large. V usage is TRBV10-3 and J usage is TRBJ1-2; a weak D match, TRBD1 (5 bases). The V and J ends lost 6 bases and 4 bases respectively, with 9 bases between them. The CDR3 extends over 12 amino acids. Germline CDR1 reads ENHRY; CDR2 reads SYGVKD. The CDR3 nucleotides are TGTGCCATCAGCCCCGGGGGCTATGGCTACACCTTC. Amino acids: CAISPGGYGYTF.

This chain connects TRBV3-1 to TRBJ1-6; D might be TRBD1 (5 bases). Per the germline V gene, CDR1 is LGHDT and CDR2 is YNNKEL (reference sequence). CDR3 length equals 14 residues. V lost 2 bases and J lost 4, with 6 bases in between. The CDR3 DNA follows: TGTGCCAGCAGCCAAACAGGTTATAATTCACCCCTCCACTTT. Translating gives CASSQTGYNSPLHF.

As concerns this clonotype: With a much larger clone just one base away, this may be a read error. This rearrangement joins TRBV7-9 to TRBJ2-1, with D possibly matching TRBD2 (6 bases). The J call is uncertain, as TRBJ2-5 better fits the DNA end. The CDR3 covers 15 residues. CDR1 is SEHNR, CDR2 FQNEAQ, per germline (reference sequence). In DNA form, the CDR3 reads TGTGCCAGCAGCTCGGCGGGGATGTTCTCAGAGACCCAGTACTTC. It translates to CASSSAGMFSETQYF.

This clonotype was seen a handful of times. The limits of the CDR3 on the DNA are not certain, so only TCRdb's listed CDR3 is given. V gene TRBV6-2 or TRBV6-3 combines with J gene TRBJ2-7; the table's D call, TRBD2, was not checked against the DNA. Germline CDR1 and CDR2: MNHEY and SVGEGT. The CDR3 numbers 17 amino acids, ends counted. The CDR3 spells CASSSSGLAGGRYEQYV.

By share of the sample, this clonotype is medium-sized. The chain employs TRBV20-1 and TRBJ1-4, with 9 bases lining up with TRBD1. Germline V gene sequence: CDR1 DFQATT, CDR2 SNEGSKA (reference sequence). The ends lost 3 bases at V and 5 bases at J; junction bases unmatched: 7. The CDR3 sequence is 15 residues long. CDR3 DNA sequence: TGCAGTGCTAGTAGGGGACAGGGTGGAAATGAAAAACTGTTTTTT. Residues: CSASRGQGGNEKLFF.

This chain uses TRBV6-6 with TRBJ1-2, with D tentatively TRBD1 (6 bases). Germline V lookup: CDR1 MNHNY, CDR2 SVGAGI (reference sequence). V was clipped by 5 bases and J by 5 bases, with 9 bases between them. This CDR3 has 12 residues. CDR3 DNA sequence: TGTGCCAGCAGTCAACAGGGATATGGCTACACCTTC. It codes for CASSQQGYGYTF.

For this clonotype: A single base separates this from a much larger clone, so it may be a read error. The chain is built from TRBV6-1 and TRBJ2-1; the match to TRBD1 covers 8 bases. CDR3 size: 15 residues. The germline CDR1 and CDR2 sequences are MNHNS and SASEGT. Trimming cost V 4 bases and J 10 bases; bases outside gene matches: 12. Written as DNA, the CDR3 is TGTGCCAGCAGTGCCTGGACAGGGTTTGAAAACGAGCAGTTCTTC. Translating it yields CASSAWTGFENEQFF.

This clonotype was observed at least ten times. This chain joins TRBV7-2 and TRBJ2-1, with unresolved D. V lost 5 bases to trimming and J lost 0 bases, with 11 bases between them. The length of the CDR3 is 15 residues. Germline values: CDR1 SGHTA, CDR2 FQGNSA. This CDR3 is CASSLFSGSYNEQFF. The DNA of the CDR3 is TGTGCCAGCAGCCTCTTTTCGGGCTCCTACAATGAGCAGTTCTTC.

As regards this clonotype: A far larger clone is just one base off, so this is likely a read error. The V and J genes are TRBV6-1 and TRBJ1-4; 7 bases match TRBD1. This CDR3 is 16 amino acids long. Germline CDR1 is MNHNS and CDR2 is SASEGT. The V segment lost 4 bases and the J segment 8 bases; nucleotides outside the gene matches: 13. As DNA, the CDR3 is TGTGCCAGCAGTGCCGACAGGGACAAGAAGGGGGAAAAACTGTTTTTT. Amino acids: CASSADRDKKGEKLFF.

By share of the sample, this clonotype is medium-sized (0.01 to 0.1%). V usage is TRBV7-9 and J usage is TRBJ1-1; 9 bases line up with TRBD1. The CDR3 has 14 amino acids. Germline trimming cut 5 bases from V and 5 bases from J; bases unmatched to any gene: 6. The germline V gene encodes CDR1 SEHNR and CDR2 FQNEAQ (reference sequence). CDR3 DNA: TGTGCCAGCAGCACTCCGGACAGGGGAACTGAAGCTTTCTTT. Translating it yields CASSTPDRGTEAFF.

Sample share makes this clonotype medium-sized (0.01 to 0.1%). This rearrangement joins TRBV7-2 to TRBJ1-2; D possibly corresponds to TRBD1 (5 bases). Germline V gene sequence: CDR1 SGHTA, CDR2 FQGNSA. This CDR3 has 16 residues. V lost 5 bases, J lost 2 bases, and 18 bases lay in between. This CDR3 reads CASSPVGGGPNYGYTF. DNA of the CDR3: TGTGCCAGCAGCCCAGTTGGTGGGGGACCCAACTATGGCTACACCTTC.

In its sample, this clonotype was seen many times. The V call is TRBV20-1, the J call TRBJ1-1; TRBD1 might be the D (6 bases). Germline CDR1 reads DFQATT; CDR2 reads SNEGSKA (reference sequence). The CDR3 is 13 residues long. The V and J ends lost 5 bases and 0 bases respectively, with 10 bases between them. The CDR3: CSAHRDLNTEAFF. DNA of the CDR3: TGCAGTGCTCACAGGGATTTGAACACTGAAGCTTTCTTT.

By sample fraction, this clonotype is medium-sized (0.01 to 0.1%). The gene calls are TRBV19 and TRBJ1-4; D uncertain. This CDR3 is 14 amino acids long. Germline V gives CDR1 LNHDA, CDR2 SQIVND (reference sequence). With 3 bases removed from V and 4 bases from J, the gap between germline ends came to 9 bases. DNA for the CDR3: TGTGCCAGTAGTATTCTCAGAAATAATGAAAAACTGTTTTTT. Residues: CASSILRNNEKLFF.

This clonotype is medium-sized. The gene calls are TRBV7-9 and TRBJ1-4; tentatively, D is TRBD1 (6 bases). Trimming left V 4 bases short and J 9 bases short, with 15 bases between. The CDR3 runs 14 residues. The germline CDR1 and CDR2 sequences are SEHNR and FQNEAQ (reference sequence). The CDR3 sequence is CASSSDSGGQKLFF. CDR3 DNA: TGTGCCAGCAGCTCCGACAGTGGGGGCCAAAAACTGTTTTTT.